A single sample gave rise to the 9 T cell receptor beta chains below, sequenced in a study of T-cell reconstitution after alpha-beta-depleted transplantation in children. As it was prepared, the TCRbeta library received unique molecular identifiers. TCRdb recomputed calls from the PCR reads with MiXCR, one row per CDR3 protein. The table records hundreds of thousands of distinct CDR3 sequences, around 7.8% of them present only once. The sequenced sample was PBMCs, mostly from graft donor cells, obtained 180 days after TCRalphabeta/CD19-depleted stem cell transplant. These receptors were taken from a male patient between 5 and 17 years old who had a stem cell transplant for acute lymphoblastic leukemia, so the T cells may come from the graft donor.

This clonotype was picked up many times. This chain joins TRBV9 and TRBJ2-7; 10 nucleotides align to TRBD2. From germline, CDR1 is SGDLS and CDR2 YYNGEE. Germline trimming cut 0 bases from V and 1 base from J; bases unmatched to any gene: 4. The CDR3 consists of 16 residues. The CDR3 region is CASSVGAGGGSYEQYF. As DNA, the CDR3 is TGTGCCAGCAGCGTAGGAGCGGGAGGGGGATCCTACGAGCAGTACTTC.

There are many counts of this clonotype. The rearrangement uses TRBV12-3 or TRBV12-4 and TRBJ2-7; 8 bases line up with TRBD1. V shed 6 bases and J 0 bases; nucleotides not matched to a gene: 4. CDR3 size: 14 residues. The CDR3 sequence: CASRHGQGSYEQYF. The DNA for the CDR3 is TGTGCCAGCAGACACGGACAGGGCTCCTACGAGCAGTACTTC.

The sample holds many counts of this clonotype. The V and J genes are TRBV29-1 and TRBJ2-1; the match to TRBD1 covers 7 bases. Trimming at V came to 7 bases and at J to 0 bases, leaving 3 bases not matched to a gene. Germline assignment: CDR1 SQVTM and CDR2 ANQGSEA. The CDR3 consists of 13 residues. The CDR3 coding sequence is TGCAGCGGCCGGGACAGCTCCTACAATGAGCAGTTCTTC. Encoded protein: CSGRDSSYNEQFF.

At least ten counts were recorded for this clonotype. This chain links TRBV20-1 with TRBJ2-7; the match to TRBD2 covers 8 bases. Germline lookup yields CDR1 DFQATT and CDR2 SNEGSKA (reference sequence). The V and J ends lost 0 bases and 4 bases, in that order; junction bases with no gene match: 2. This CDR3 is built from 13 residues. CDR3 sequence: CSARDRGGYEQYF. For the CDR3, the DNA is TGCAGTGCTAGAGATCGGGGGGGGTACGAGCAGTACTTC.

This clonotype was picked up a small number of times. The chain recombines TRBV6-5 with TRBJ2-7, with D tentatively TRBD2 (5 bases). Trimming pared 0 bases from V and 4 bases from J, leaving 16 bases between. Germline V gives CDR1 MNHEY, CDR2 SVGAGI. This CDR3 is built from 16 residues. The CDR3 sequence is CASSYSRERLGYEQYF. The CDR3 DNA reads TGTGCCAGCAGTTACTCGAGGGAGAGACTGGGGTACGAGCAGTACTTC.

This clonotype has at least ten counts. This sequence joins TRBV12-5 and TRBJ1-2; D remains ambiguous. The CDR3 has 18 residues. Trimming took off 5 bases at V and 0 bases at J, with 22 bases between the two ends. Looked up from germline, CDR1 is LGHNT and CDR2 is FRNRAP. The chain's CDR3 is CASGPESSPNPSNYGYTF. As DNA, the CDR3 is TGTGCTAGTGGTCCTGAGAGCTCCCCAAACCCGTCTAACTATGGCTACACCTTC.

This clonotype was detected ten times or more. The genes are TRBV13 and TRBJ2-7, with D unresolved. Trimming cost V 4 bases and J 5 bases, with 15 bases left between them. The CDR3 runs to 14 residues. Germline V gene data show CDR1 as PRHDT and CDR2 as FYEKMQ (reference sequence). Here the CDR3 reads CASSSGPPYNEQYF. The CDR3 coding sequence is TGTGCCAGCAGCTCCGGCCCCCCCTATAACGAGCAGTACTTC.

This clonotype was picked up many times. The chain has TRBV5-1 and TRBJ2-7, with unresolved D. From germline, CDR1 is SGHRS and CDR2 YFSETQ. This CDR3 contains 19 residues. Trimming took off 0 bases at V and 6 bases at J, with 28 bases between the two ends. The CDR3 DNA reads as TGCGCCAGCAGCTTGGCCGCTCTGGCCATGGAGCAGTCAAGGGCCGAGCAGTACTTC. Translation: CASSLAALAMEQSRAEQYF.

In this sample, this clonotype turned up many times. The V call is TRBV6-5, the J call TRBJ1-1, with D uncertain. With 2 bases removed from V and 0 bases from J, the gap between germline ends came to 13 bases. The CDR3 length is 16 residues. Germline CDR1 is MNHEY and CDR2 is SVGAGI. The CDR3 loop reads CASSYVHLKMNTEAFF. The DNA for the CDR3 is TGTGCCAGCAGTTACGTCCATCTCAAAATGAACACTGAAGCTTTCTTT.